What follows is one T cell receptor beta chain and its context. What it binds is not known. CDR1 SGHKS and CDR2 YYEKEE come from the germline V gene (reference sequence). V shed 3 bases, J shed 4 bases, and the junction held 9 bases outside the gene matches. The CDR3 covers 15 residues. Healthy Russian Caucasian donors spanned ages 6 to 90 years. Then a second PCR, running about 6 to 11 cycles, was carried out with a sample-barcoded 5' primer and a J-beta primer mix. TCRdb itself ran the 5' RACE reads through MiXCR, one entry per CDR3 protein. The table records some 1.1 million distinct CDR3 sequences, around two fifths of them present only once. This entry is derived from a study of blood T cells in healthy people across ages. Study findings and constraints: Compared with aged donors, long-lived donors showed fewer expanded clones, suggesting selection. PBMCs were not sorted, which prevented a conclusive comparison of naive versus antigen-experienced cells.

The sequencing sample was made of blood. J is TRBJ1-2 and V is TRBV5-5, with 7 bases matching TRBD1. The sequence was obtained from a man in his late teens or twenties in good health. The CDR3 loop is CASSCRQGDFYGYTF. The CDR3 DNA is TGTGCCAGCAGCTGTCGGCAGGGGGATTTCTATGGCTACACCTTC. The variable domain in full, completed from reference TRBV5-5 and TRBJ1-2, reads DAGVTQSPTHLIKTRGQQVTLRCSPISGHKSVSWYQQVLGQGPQFIFQYYEKEERGRGNFPDRFSARQFPNYSSELNVNALLLGDSALYLCASSCRQGDFYGYTFGSGTRLTVV.